What follows are 23 T cell receptor beta chains derived from one specimen sequenced in a study of CD8+ T cells in alopecia areata. In each case, RNA was isolated and then reverse transcribed into cDNA as the sequencing template. The repertoire was sequenced with immunoSEQ multiplex PCR; TCRdb's copy has only in-frame clones and lacks some. Of over 120,000 clones in the sample, roughly 64% are singletons; the top ten hold approximately 6.5%. The sample in question was CD4+ T cells sorted from blood, obtained at week 0. The receptor set was obtained from a human donor with alopecia areata.

This clone was observed a few times. This chain uses TRBV14 with TRBJ2-3; TRBD2 might be the D (5 bases). CDR1 and CDR2 (germline): SGHDN, FVKESK. Trimming removed 1 base at V and 3 bases at J, with 20 bases between. CDR3 length: 18 amino acids. The DNA of the CDR3 is TGTGCCAGCAGCCAAGTTTTGTCGGGATGGGAAAGAACAGATACGCAGTATTTT. Its translation is CASSQVLSGWERTDTQYF. The full variable domain, rest sourced from reference TRBV14 and TRBJ2-3, is EAGVTQFPSHSVIEKGQTVTLRCDPISGHDNLYWYRRVMGKEIKFLLHFVKESKQDESGMPNNRFLAERTGGTYSTLKVQPAELEDSGVYFCASSQVLSGWERTDTQYFGPGTRLTVL.

This CDR3 reads CAWTKGYPYEQYF. The CDR3 DNA reads TGTGCCTGGACTAAAGGGTACCCCTACGAGCAGTACTTC. The chain recombines TRBV30 with TRBJ2-7; unclear D gene. Looked up from germline, CDR1 is GTSNPN and CDR2 is SVGIG (reference sequence). Trimming shortened V by 4 bases and J by 2 bases, and 12 bases separated the two germline ends. The CDR3 is made up of 13 amino acids.

The chain joins TRBV4-1 to TRBJ1-5; no firm D call. The V gene's germline CDR1 is MGHRA and CDR2 YSYEKL. CDR3 size: 17 residues. V shed 0 bases and J shed 4 bases, with 16 bases lying between them. This chain's CDR3 is CASSQEGRQLLNQPQHF. The CDR3 coding sequence is TGCGCCAGCAGCCAAGAAGGGAGGCAGTTGCTGAATCAGCCCCAGCATTTT.

The chain is built from TRBV7-2 and TRBJ2-5; D tentatively fits TRBD1 or TRBD2 (7 bases each). The CDR3 consists of 13 residues. CDR1 and CDR2 (germline): SGHTA, FQGNSA. With 8 bases removed from V and 5 bases from J, the gap between germline ends came to 15 bases. The CDR3 DNA reads TGTGCCAGCTCGTTTCAGGGGGGGGAGACCCAGTACTTC. Amino acids: CASSFQGGETQYF. The full variable domain, rest sourced from reference TRBV7-2 and TRBJ2-5, is GAGVSQSPSNKVTEKGKDVELRCDPISGHTALYWYRQSLGQGLEFLIYFQGNSAPDKSGLPSDRFSAERTGGSVSTLTIQRTQQEDSAVYLCASSFQGGETQYFGPGTRLLVL.

This clone was recorded once. V usage is TRBV4-3 and J usage is TRBJ1-6; D gene unclear. The CDR3 length is 13 residues. Germline V lookup: CDR1 LGHNA, CDR2 YSLEER. Between the trimmed V and J ends, which lost 0 bases and 13 bases, there was a span of 10 bases. For the CDR3, the DNA is TGCGCCAGCAGCCAAGATTTCCGAGGCCCCCTCCACTTT. It translates to CASSQDFRGPLHF.

The CDR3 sequence: CSFTNTEAFF. DNA for the CDR3: TGCAGCTTTACAAACACTGAAGCTTTCTTT. The chain combines TRBV29-1 with TRBJ1-1; no definite D call. The CDR3 is 10 residues long. Germline V gene sequence: CDR1 SQVTM, CDR2 ANQGSEA. V dropped 8 bases and J dropped 2 bases, with 6 bases sitting between them.

This clone was counted once. This chain uses TRBV27 with TRBJ1-6, with unresolved D. The CDR3 runs 14 residues. The germline gives CDR1 MNHEY, CDR2 SMNVEV (reference sequence). Trimming pared 7 bases from V and 6 bases from J, leaving 13 bases between. This chain's CDR3 is CASKFFDFNSPLHF. The DNA for the CDR3 is TGTGCCAGCAAATTCTTCGACTTTAATTCACCCCTCCACTTT.

The genes are TRBV28 and TRBJ1-2; no definite D call. Per the germline V gene, CDR1 is MDHEN and CDR2 is SYDVKM. The V end lost 8 bases, the J end lost 3 bases, and 7 bases lay between the germline ends. The length of the CDR3 is 11 residues. CDR3 nucleotide sequence: TGTGCCAGCCACTATCACTATGGCTACACCTTC. Protein: CASHYHYGYTF.

The table lists this clone with a few counts. CDR3 amino acids: CSVDRLAGGNEQFF. The CDR3 DNA is TGCAGCGTTGATAGGCTAGCGGGGGGGAATGAGCAGTTCTTC. The chain is built from TRBV29-1 and TRBJ2-1; 12 nucleotides line up with TRBD2. Looked up from germline, CDR1 is SQVTM and CDR2 is ANQGSEA. This CDR3 contains 14 residues. Losses at the gene ends were 3 bases for V and 7 bases for J; bases not matched to a gene: 4.

The V and J genes are TRBV23-1 and TRBJ2-7; the match to TRBD1 covers 10 bases. TRBV23-1 is annotated as an ORF whose role is uncertain. This CDR3 region has 18 residues. The V and J ends lost 5 bases and 4 bases, in that order; junction bases with no gene match: 17. The CDR3 DNA reads TGCGCCAGCAGTTTAGTACCCCACGAGACAGGGGGCGGATACGAGCAGTACTTC. Encoded protein: CASSLVPHETGGGYEQYF.

This clone was detected only a few times. Other DNA sequences of this sample code for an identical CDR3. This chain links TRBV25-1 with TRBJ2-5; D may match TRBD1 or TRBD2 (5 bases each). The length of the CDR3 is 14 residues. Looked up from germline, CDR1 is MGHDK and CDR2 is SYGVNS. V lost 3 bases and J lost 5, with 13 bases in between. In nucleotides, the CDR3 is TGTGCCAGCAGTGAGACGGGACCTGGGGAGACCCAGTACTTC. Amino acid sequence: CASSETGPGETQYF.

V gene TRBV30 combines with J gene TRBJ2-6; tentatively, D is TRBD1 or TRBD2 (5 bases each). CDR1 is GTSNPN, CDR2 SVGIG, per germline (reference sequence). Trimming pared 2 bases from V and 0 bases from J, leaving 11 bases between. CDR3 length: 16 amino acids. This CDR3 is CAWSYGGYSGANVLTF. The CDR3 nucleotides read TGTGCCTGGAGTTATGGGGGTTACTCTGGGGCCAACGTCCTGACTTTC.

V is TRBV25-1 and J is TRBJ1-2; D is ambiguous. The V gene lost 8 bases and the J gene lost 8 bases, with 12 bases spanning the gap. The CDR3 is 11 residues long. Germline V gene lookup returns CDR1 MGHDK and CDR2 SYGVNS. The CDR3: CASSRNQGYTF. DNA of the CDR3: TGTGCCAGCTCACGGAACCAGGGCTACACCTTC.

This clone was seen repeatedly, ten times or more. The J gene is TRBJ2-4, the V gene TRBV6-1; the D gene is possibly TRBD2 (5 bases). With 7 bases removed from V and 1 base from J, the gap between germline ends came to 11 bases. This CDR3 has 14 residues. Per germline, CDR1 MNHNS and CDR2 SASEGT. For the CDR3, the DNA is TGTGCCAGCATACTAGATCGGGCCAAAAACATTCAGTACTTC. It encodes CASILDRAKNIQYF.

The chain couples TRBV4-2 to TRBJ1-2; D remains ambiguous. This CDR3 has 14 amino acids. CDR1 LGHNA and CDR2 YNFKEQ come from the germline V gene. V lost 4 bases and J 4 bases, leaving 13 bases between the germline ends. This CDR3 reads CASSPGYSPYGYTF. In DNA form, the CDR3 reads TGTGCCAGCAGCCCCGGGTATTCTCCCTATGGCTACACCTTC.

The chain recombines TRBV7-2 with TRBJ1-2; D uncertain. Per the germline V gene, CDR1 is SGHTA and CDR2 is FQGNSA. This CDR3 is built from 14 residues. With 1 base removed from V and 8 bases from J, the gap between germline ends came to 14 bases. CDR3 DNA sequence: TGTGCCAGCAGCTTAGGGGCGCAAAGCTCCGGCTACACCTTC. Protein product: CASSLGAQSSGYTF.

The chain couples TRBV4-3 to TRBJ1-4; D not certain. Germline CDR1 is LGHNA and CDR2 is YSLEER. This CDR3 has 16 residues. Trimming pared 2 bases from V and 5 bases from J, leaving 15 bases between. The DNA for the CDR3 is TGCGCCAGCAGCCAATCGATCGTCGTGGAGAATGAAAAACTGTTTTTT. This sequence encodes CASSQSIVVENEKLFF.

The V and J genes are TRBV25-1 and TRBJ2-5, with a possible D match to TRBD2 (6 bases). The CDR3 consists of 12 residues. From germline, CDR1 is MGHDK and CDR2 SYGVNS. Trimming stripped 8 bases from V and 4 bases from J, with 11 bases between. CDR3 nucleotide sequence: TGTGCCAGCTCGGGACTCACAGAGACCCAGTACTTC. Translated, it gives CASSGLTETQYF. Full variable domain (missing parts from reference TRBV25-1 and TRBJ2-5): EADIYQTPRYLVIGTGKKITLECSQTMGHDKMYWYQQDPGMELHLIHYSYGVNSTEKGDLSSESTVSRIRTEHFPLTLESARPSHTSQYLCASSGLTETQYFGPGTRLLVL.

V is TRBV5-1 and J is TRBJ1-2; D might be TRBD1 (6 bases). Between the trimmed V and J ends, which lost 5 bases and 8 bases, there was a span of 31 bases. CDR3 length equals 18 residues. In germline, CDR1 is SGHRS, CDR2 YFSETQ. Written as DNA, the CDR3 is TGCGCCAGCAGAACCGTCAGAGGACAGAGGGCGGCTGAAGGGGGCTACACCTTC. Its translation: CASRTVRGQRAAEGGYTF. Drawing the rest from reference TRBV5-1 and TRBJ1-2, the complete variable domain is KAGVTQTPRYLIKTRGQQVTLSCSPISGHRSVSWYQQTPGQGLQFLFEYFSETQRNKGNFPGRFSGRQFSNSRSEMNVSTLELGDSALYLCASRTVRGQRAAEGGYTFGSGTRLTVV.

This clone was found a few times. This sequence joins TRBV10-3 and TRBJ1-5, with D perhaps TRBD1 (5 bases). Trimming cost V 4 bases and J 5 bases, with 9 bases left between them. The CDR3 covers 13 residues. Germline values: CDR1 ENHRY, CDR2 SYGVKD. CDR3 sequence reads: CAISGRAHQPQHF. The DNA for the CDR3 is TGTGCCATCAGTGGCAGGGCCCATCAGCCCCAGCATTTT.

This clone was seen only a few times. This sequence joins TRBV19 and TRBJ2-3; 10 nucleotides match TRBD2. The CDR3 covers 15 residues. The junction had 6 bases not matched to a gene; V was cut back by 5 bases and J by 4 bases. Germline V gives CDR1 LNHDA, CDR2 SQIVND (reference sequence). This CDR3 is CASSVLAGAADTQYF. The CDR3 bases are TGTGCCAGTAGTGTTCTAGCGGGGGCTGCAGATACGCAGTATTTT.

This sequence joins TRBV30 and TRBJ2-1, with no clear D. Trimming took off 1 base at V and 8 bases at J, with 6 bases between the two ends. The CDR3 runs to 11 residues. Germline V gene lookup returns CDR1 GTSNPN and CDR2 SVGIG (reference sequence). CDR3 residues: CAWSGLDEQFF. CDR3 nucleotide sequence: TGTGCCTGGAGTGGACTGGATGAGCAGTTCTTC.

The V call is TRBV5-1, the J call TRBJ1-2, with 9 bases identical to TRBD1. Germline loops: CDR1 SGHRS, CDR2 YFSETQ. The CDR3 spans 15 residues. Germline trimming cut 4 bases from V and 4 bases from J; bases unmatched to any gene: 8. The DNA of the CDR3 is TGCGCCAGCAGCATCACAGGGGGCGCGATCTATGGCTACACCTTC. This translates into CASSITGGAIYGYTF.